The 4 T cell receptor beta chains below were found in one sample sequenced in a study of cytomegalovirus exposure and HLA in healthy donors (dated by TCRdb to 2016 to 2017). The receptor library was made with the immunoSEQ multiplex PCR assay. For the multiplex PCR, a mixture combining 60 forward primers for TCR Vbeta segments and 13 reverse primers for TCR Jbeta segments was used. TCRdb re-hosts the immuneACCESS table, in-frame sequences only. Its copies lack some clones; in the studies checked, an unresolved V gene accounts for under half of them, and the cause for the rest is not known. Present in this sample are more than 200,000 clones, around 64% of which were seen just once. 2.6% of the sample is held by the ten biggest clonotypes. The sequenced sample was PBMCs. The receptors were sampled from a man aged 40-49 years in good health and CMV-seropositive.

V and J are TRBV5-4 and TRBJ2-2, with 7 nucleotides matching TRBD2. Looked up from germline, CDR1 is SGHNT and CDR2 is YYREEE (reference sequence). The CDR3 has 15 amino acids. J lost 6 bases, V lost 4 bases, and 9 bases had no gene match. DNA for the CDR3: TGTGCCAGCAGCCTCGGACTAGTGGGATCCGGGGAGCTGTTTTTT. This translates into CASSLGLVGSGELFF.

This clone was observed a handful of times. This sequence joins TRBV6-1 and TRBJ2-7, with TRBD1 as a possible D gene (6 bases). Trimming shortened V by 3 bases and J by 9 bases, and 15 bases separated the two germline ends. Germline V gene lookup returns CDR1 MNHNS and CDR2 SASEGT. The CDR3 has 13 residues. CDR3 loop: CASSDTYRDAQYF. The DNA of the CDR3 is TGTGCCAGCAGTGATACGTACAGGGATGCGCAGTACTTC.

This chain links TRBV10-3 with TRBJ2-3; 15 nucleotides match TRBD2. In germline, CDR1 is ENHRY, CDR2 SYGVKD. CDR3 length: 19 residues. J gave up 4 bases and V 10 bases, and 18 bases lay outside the gene matches. The CDR3 spells CATNPGGLAGGSSPDTQYF. The CDR3 DNA follows: TGTGCCACGAACCCGGGAGGACTAGCGGGGGGGTCCTCGCCAGATACGCAGTATTTT.

The chain uses TRBV5-5 and TRBJ1-2; TRBD1 aligns across 8 bases. Germline V gene sequence: CDR1 SGHKS, CDR2 YYEKEE (reference sequence). J was trimmed by 6 bases and V by 4 bases; bases with no gene match: 11. This CDR3 has 15 amino acids. CDR3 region: CASSLTRTGWDGYTF. The CDR3 DNA sequence: TGTGCCAGCAGCCTTACTCGGACAGGGTGGGATGGCTACACCTTC.